The TCR beta chain described here comes from a study of cytomegalovirus exposure and HLA in healthy donors (dated by TCRdb to between 2016 and 2019). At the level of the whole study: An earlier analysis of roughly 570 of the donors reported 276 Gb of sequence data and 117 million unique TCR beta sequences obtained from about 200 million T cells. Donor age, sex, ethnicity and CMV serostatus were compiled alongside the repertoire data. The number of typed donors differed by locus: roughly 629-630 for A, B, C, DRB1 and DQB1; approximately 530 for DQA1; around 610 for DPA1; and roughly 470 for DPB1. Among around 400 genotyped donors of the cohort, an average of around 250,000 unique TCR beta nucleotide sequences was sequenced per donor, of which roughly 17% were non-productive. High-throughput TCR immunosequencing, statistical association of individual TCRs with disease status, and machine learning were combined to predict cytomegalovirus infection status. In a later genetic analysis, genome-wide SNP genotypes for about 55% of the roughly 670 donors were used, and that subset was treated as a discovery cohort. About five DR-DQ haplotypes were treated as single units for association and clustering because of strong linkage in the cohort. To decide whether each TCR beta V gene segment behaved as functional or pseudogenic, an earlier analysis of some 580 of the donors relied on high-throughput TCR beta sequencing. An early release that covered roughly 600 HLA-typed donors contained about 290 gigabases of sequencing data and 75 million to 100 million unique TCR sequences. Along with the approximately 600-subject first cohort, a separate validation cohort of 120 different subjects was used. The T cell repertoires of 550 to 850 subjects were profiled by immunosequencing and related to cytomegalovirus serostatus. The genetic ancestry cluster associated with self-reported Caucasian donors included 81% of the 398 genotyped donors. HLA typing covered class I and class II loci at four-digit resolution. In the later analysis, no new phenotypic data were used to find candidate immune exposures; instead, reliance was placed on TCR beta sequences and their occurrence across donors. The aim of the study was to test whether cataloging public T cell receptors could identify signatures of past pathogen exposure. A later analysis re-examined previously published TCR beta repertoires from more than 650 donors and added high-resolution HLA genotyping to investigate patterns of TCR occurrence. All discovery cohort repertoires had been generated using a single sequencing platform. The paper's findings and limits, for the study overall: The study listed approximately 160 TCR beta chains as associated with cytomegalovirus. A cluster of highly shared sequence variants was judged likely to be a technical artifact of the sequencing pipeline. In vitro tests confirmed that a few of the cytomegalovirus-associated TCR beta chains recognize cytomegalovirus antigens. Across donors, most TCR sequences were observed very rarely, whereas some public TCRs were present in many individuals. Over 15 rarely observed V segments, including chromosome 9 orphons, were excluded from the earlier analysis of a few hundred of the donors because counts were too low. The 87-base-pair reads could not distinguish some IMGT-functional V segments, including TRBV6-2 and TRBV6-3, so those segments were excluded. Sequencing depth was assumed to be roughly uniform across donors in the presence/absence analyses, though that assumption may not hold. A later analysis found that HLA-associated TCR beta chains were more clonally expanded and had lower generation probabilities than equally common non-associated chains. A further reported finding was that TCR beta sequences accurately predicted the HLA-A and HLA-B alleles for most subjects in the first cohort. When HLA alleles, especially DR and DQ, strongly co-occurred, TCR associations were difficult to assign to individual alleles. The classifier was reported to diagnose cytomegalovirus status with high specificity and sensitivity in both the original cohort and the validation cohort. A later genetic analysis reported fewer N-insertions in productive TCRs among donors in an Asian-associated ancestry cluster than the roughly 650-donor mean. V-gene and J-gene trimming of TCR beta chains was associated with a missense DCLRE1C variant in a later genetic analysis, and the association was replicated in an independent cohort. In this cohort, only TCR beta chains were sequenced, and detectable features were limited by the absence of alpha or paired-chain data. The only immune exposure information available for the cohort was CMV serostatus. According to a later analysis, most CMV-associated TCR beta chains appeared to be HLA-restricted, and the HLA associations seemed to be driven largely by CMV exposure. The authors suggested that the approach could potentially be generalized to other disease states and immunological phenotypes. Correlated functional status among segregating V segments might be attributable to linkage disequilibrium, but an unknown experimental factor could not be ruled out. According to a later analysis, parvovirus B19, influenza, CMV and Epstein-Barr virus appeared linked to several top co-occurrence clusters. In a later analysis, the rate of TCR association differed among HLA loci, with DRB1 alleles having the most associated TCRs and HLA-C alleles having the fewest. Because some donors lacked HLA typing at each locus, the association tests relied only on the typed subset. In a later analysis, some 17,000 TCR beta sequences were associated with specific HLA alleles at a false discovery rate of 0.05. An earlier analysis of around 500 of the donors showed that most TCR beta V segments appeared in productive rearrangements either about 87% or about 30% of the time, which broadly matched IMGT annotations.

Library prep was done by the immunoSEQ multiplex PCR assay. For the multiplex PCR, a mixture combining 60 forward primers for TCR Vbeta segments and 13 reverse primers for TCR Jbeta segments was used. The CDR3 region of rearranged TCR beta genes was amplified from genomic DNA by a multiplex PCR assay. The amplified TCR beta libraries were sequenced on the Illumina HiSeq System as 87-base-pair reads. The paper's data handling went like this. Across the roughly 700 repertoires, a later analysis counted tens of millions of unique TCR beta chains, around 11 million of which were shared by at least two donors. Raw reads were error-corrected and collapsed into unique sequences with a nearest-neighbor algorithm that merged closely related sequences to remove PCR and sequencing errors. V, D and J gene segments were assigned by aligning CDR3 sequences to IMGT reference sequences. For a sequence to be retained, a match of at least six nucleotides was required to both a V gene segment and a J gene segment. A rearrangement was called productive if the CDR3 had no stop codons and remained in frame with V and J, and every other rearrangement was called non-productive. CDR3 was defined according to IMGT convention as the region running from the second conserved V-encoded cysteine to the conserved J-encoded phenylalanine. Sequences without an unambiguous match to a single V gene segment were excluded from the earlier analysis of several hundred of the donors. An earlier analysis of over 450 of the donors classified V segments as functional when productive rearrangements were above 56.7% and as segregating when the standard deviation between donors was above 5%. A statistical classification framework was built to diagnose cytomegalovirus status from the catalog of TCR beta chain sequences. V and J gene assignment, in a later analysis, came from comparing TCR nucleotide sequences with IMGT/GENE-DB human TR gene sequences. The TCRdist pipeline was used in a later analysis to assign CDR3 sequences and most-parsimonious VDJ recombination scenarios. A later analysis defined each TCR beta chain by its CDR3 amino acid sequence plus V-gene family, and excluded reads lacking a unique V-gene family. As a way to deal with suspected cross-contamination and a sequencing artifact, a later analysis dropped hundreds of nucleotide sequences that were highly shared and had low generation probability. A later analysis calculated a clonal expansion index for each public chain from normalized within-repertoire ranks of inferred template counts. In a later analysis, generation probabilities were computed using a VDJ recombination model fitted to out-of-frame rearrangements, and the results were checked against IGoR. In a later analysis, hypergeometric tests were used to score TCR-TCR, TCR-HLA and TCR-CMV co-occurrence, with a repertoire-size bias correction applied to TCR pairs. A later analysis estimated false discovery rates by permuting HLA or CMV assignments 20 times. In a later analysis, co-occurring TCRs were grouped using DBSCAN, and TCRdist sequence similarity was added for clustering within HLA-allele-positive subsets. Repertoires with fewer than 30,000 or more than 120,000 public chains, plus five repertoires with anomalous nucleotide sharing, were excluded from co-occurrence clustering. Drawn from immuneACCESS, this table holds only the in-frame rearrangements with V and J called that TCRdb kept. Clones are partly lost; checked studies trace under half to an unresolved V gene and leave the rest unexplained. D and trimming come from the DNA, and the V and J calls and clone size come from that table. Counted in this sample were roughly 150,000 clones; around 70% of them appeared once. In total, the top ten clones hold 1.5% to 2% of the sample.

For this clone: The clone's antigen remains unknown. The input lacks base qualities; no much larger clone sits a single base away.

The CDR3 covers 15 residues, taking in both the cysteine and the phenylalanine. The retained sequence is limited to the CDR3, 45 bases, with the frame set at the first base. The CDR1 and CDR2 encoded by the germline V gene (reference sequence) are GTSNPN and SVGIG. V and J are truncated by 8 bases and 0 bases respectively, leaving an intervening sequence of 14 bases. The cohort comprised hundreds of healthy bone marrow donors. At the time of sampling, all cohort members were nominally healthy, though unrecorded immune exposures were likely present. The donor was CMV seronegative and belonged to the group of over 350 seronegative cohort members. Each donor provided a peripheral blood sample, and peripheral blood mononuclear cells were used for TCR beta sequencing. The Qiagen DNeasy Blood Extraction Kit was used to extract genomic DNA from the blood cell samples.

The sequence links TRBV30 to TRBJ1-6; 5 matching bases give a weak D call of TRBD1. This clonotype was sampled from a woman aged 30 to 39 in good health and CMV-seronegative. The source material was PBMCs. The CDR3 sequence is CALTDRSSYNSPLHF. The DNA sequence is TGTGCCCTGACTGACAGAAGCTCCTATAATTCACCCCTCCACTTT.